The clone carrying this TCR beta chain appeared many times. Its antigen is not identified. TCRdb re-called the 5' RACE reads with MiXCR, one entry per CDR3 protein. The sample gives over 600,000 distinct CDR3 sequences, 15% to 20% of which show up once; roughly a fifth is in the top ten. These data originate in a study of CD8 T cells in ankylosing spondylitis. Whole-study findings and limits: The study identified a TCR beta motif of roughly eight highly homologous variants that appeared characteristic of ankylosing spondylitis blood.

The TCR was taken from a male donor with ankylosing spondylitis. The sequenced material came from blood, either unsorted or a sorted T cell fraction (not recorded which).

The CDR3 loop reads CASSSRTSGNTDTQYF. CDR3 nucleotides: TGTGCCAGCAGCTCCAGGACTAGCGGCAACACAGATACGCAGTATTTT. The rearrangement links TRBV7-2 to TRBJ2-3; TRBD2 agrees at 10 bases. The CDR3 contains 16 residues. V dropped 4 bases and J dropped 2; count of bases not matched to a gene: 6. Per germline, CDR1 SGHTA and CDR2 FQGNSA.